One sample yielded the 20 T cell receptor beta chains listed below, sequenced in a study of T-cell memory formation after mild COVID-19 (dated by TCRdb to about 2021). Receptor amplification or capture employed 5' RACE. TCRdb shows the sequencer as Illumina NovaSeq 6000. TCRdb reprocessing: public reads trimmed at Q25 with fastp, clones called with MiXCR, in-frame beta chains kept. Each entry is one CDR3 protein sequence, shown with its most common DNA and genes. Recorded for this sample are 150,000 to 200,000 distinct CDR3 sequences; approximately 10% of them occurred a single time. The top ten constitute roughly 3.8% of the sample. Sequencing used PBMCs or a T cell subset sorted from them (not recorded which). Every receptor here comes from a man aged 18 to 29 who had mild COVID-19 (a few samples of this study predate the infection). The sample titles of this study are shuffled in the database, so cell type and time point are left out; the donor was told from shared clones.

The chain links TRBV5-1 to TRBJ2-5; 11 bases match TRBD1. The CDR3 loop spans 16 amino acids. Germline trimming cut 3 bases from V and 5 bases from J; bases unmatched to any gene: 9. Germline CDR1 SGHRS, CDR2 YFSETQ. This CDR3 reads CASSSRTGGQKETQYF. CDR3 sequence (DNA): TGCGCCAGCAGCTCAAGGACAGGGGGCCAGAAGGAGACCCAGTACTTC.

The rearrangement links TRBV10-1 to TRBJ1-2; 7 nucleotides match TRBD1. The V gene's germline CDR1 is WNHNN and CDR2 SYGVQD (reference sequence). This CDR3 has 14 amino acids. Trimming took 8 bases from V and 5 from J; bases not matched to a gene: 11. CDR3 region: CASDRARVDYGYTF. The CDR3 DNA follows: TGCGCCAGCGACAGGGCCCGGGTTGATTATGGCTACACCTTC.

The chain has TRBV30 and TRBJ2-5; weak D call: TRBD2 (6 bases). Germline loops: CDR1 GTSNPN, CDR2 SVGIG (reference sequence). Trimming took 5 bases from V and 1 from J, leaving 8 bases between them. CDR3 size: 12 residues. The CDR3 bases are TGTGCCTGGCGGGAGCCCCAAGAGACCCAGTACTTC. Protein sequence: CAWREPQETQYF. Looking up the rest from reference TRBV30 and TRBJ2-5 gives the full variable domain: SQTIHQWPATLVQPVGSPLSLECTVEGTSNPNLYWYRQAAGRGLQLLFYSVGIGQISSEVPQNLSASRPQDRQFILSSKKLLLSDSGFYLCAWREPQETQYFGPGTRLLVL.

This clonotype has ten or more counts. This sequence joins TRBV10-3 and TRBJ2-3; D call uncertain. Germline V CDR1 and CDR2: ENHRY, SYGVKD. V lost 4 bases and J lost 4, with 9 bases in between. The CDR3 totals 13 residues. The CDR3 reads CAISGDRADTQYF. The DNA for the CDR3 is TGTGCCATCAGTGGGGATAGAGCAGATACGCAGTATTTT.

This clonotype was detected ten times or more. J is TRBJ1-2 and V is TRBV7-9; no clear D gene. The CDR3 length is 15 residues. V was pared by 1 base and J by 4 bases, with 13 bases between. Germline V gene data show CDR1 as SEHNR and CDR2 as FQNEAQ (reference sequence). CDR3 DNA: TGTGCCAGCAGCTTAGGCGAGGACTCCTTCTATGGCTACACCTTC. This sequence encodes CASSLGEDSFYGYTF.

This chain links TRBV20-1 with TRBJ2-3; D possibly corresponds to TRBD2 (7 bases). Germline values: CDR1 DFQATT, CDR2 SNEGSKA (reference sequence). CDR3 length: 15 amino acids. V shed 0 bases and J shed 4 bases, with 14 bases lying between them. The CDR3, as DNA: TGCAGTGCTAGAGATTCGGGGGGCCCCCCAGATACGCAGTATTTT. Translating it yields CSARDSGGPPDTQYF.

The chain links TRBV5-1 to TRBJ2-1; a possible D gene is TRBD1 (6 bases). This CDR3 region has 13 residues. The germline V gene has CDR1 SGHRS and CDR2 YFSETQ. The V and J ends lost 0 bases and 10 bases respectively, with 11 bases between them. This CDR3 is CASSLVGAGEQFF. Here the CDR3 DNA reads TGCGCCAGCAGCTTGGTGGGGGCTGGGGAGCAGTTCTTC.

The chain couples TRBV19 to TRBJ1-1; D ambiguous. The CDR3 is made up of 13 amino acids. CDR1 is LNHDA, CDR2 SQIVND, per germline (reference sequence). The ends were cut back, 1 base at V and 2 bases at J, with 5 bases in the middle. This CDR3 reads CASSIGQNTEAFF. CDR3 nucleotide sequence: TGTGCCAGTAGTATAGGACAAAACACTGAAGCTTTCTTT.

The chain links TRBV7-3 to TRBJ1-1, with TRBD1 matching 7 bases. Germline CDR1 and CDR2: SGHTA and FQGTGA. Trimming removed 4 bases from V and 4 bases from J; junction bases left unmatched: 6. The CDR3 runs to 14 residues. The CDR3 nucleotides are TGTGCCAGCAGCTCCTCAGGGGGGATCACTGAAGCTTTCTTT. It yields the protein CASSSSGGITEAFF. The whole variable domain, filled in from reference TRBV7-3 and TRBJ1-1, reads GAGVSQTPSNKVTEKGKYVELRCDPISGHTALYWYRQSLGQGPEFLIYFQGTGAADDSGLPNDRFFAVRPEGSVSTLKIQRTERGDSAVYLCASSSSGGITEAFFGQGTRLTVV.

This clonotype was counted ten times or more. This sequence joins TRBV12-3 or TRBV12-4 and TRBJ2-7; perhaps D is TRBD1 or TRBD2 (5 bases each). Trimming pared 1 base from V and 2 bases from J, leaving 12 bases between. This CDR3 contains 15 residues. The CDR3 bases are TGTGCCAGCAGTTTAGGGGACGGAGCACCCTACGAGCAGTACTTC. Translating it yields CASSLGDGAPYEQYF.

The rearrangement joins TRBV5-1 to TRBJ1-6; D is perhaps TRBD1 (5 bases). CDR1 SGHRS and CDR2 YFSETQ come from the germline V gene. The V and J ends lost 0 bases and 8 bases respectively, with 9 bases between them. This CDR3 has 14 residues. The CDR3: CASSLEGKDSPLHF. CDR3 DNA sequence: TGCGCCAGCAGCTTGGAGGGGAAGGATTCACCCCTCCACTTT.

This clonotype was detected a few times. The V gene is TRBV12-3 or TRBV12-4, the J gene TRBJ1-4; D remains unclear. The CDR3 totals 12 residues. V was pared by 3 bases and J by 8 bases, with 7 bases between. This chain's CDR3 is CASSFQPEKLFF. The DNA for the CDR3 is TGTGCCAGCAGTTTCCAGCCAGAAAAACTGTTTTTT.

In its sample, this clonotype was seen a few times. CDR3 in DNA: TGCGCCAGCAGCCAAGGACTGACTTTTGACGATGAGCAGTTCTTC. It specifies CASSQGLTFDDEQFF. The chain couples TRBV4-1 to TRBJ2-1; D is uncertain. Germline CDR1 and CDR2: MGHRA and YSYEKL. The CDR3 consists of 15 residues. V dropped 1 base and J dropped 8 bases, with 15 bases sitting between them.

There are a few counts of this clonotype. The chain joins TRBV7-2 to TRBJ1-1; the match to TRBD1 covers 12 bases. CDR3 length: 18 residues. Germline V gene lookup returns CDR1 SGHTA and CDR2 FQGNSA. The junction had 14 bases not matched to a gene; V was cut back by 5 bases and J by 4 bases. The CDR3 protein is CASSLTGTGGSGVTEAFF. CDR3 nucleotide sequence: TGTGCCAGCAGCCTGACCGGGACAGGGGGCTCGGGTGTCACTGAAGCTTTCTTT.

This chain uses TRBV7-2 with TRBJ2-4; no firm D call. CDR1 and CDR2 from the germline V gene are SGHTA and FQGNSA. Trimming took off 5 bases at V and 6 bases at J, with 17 bases between the two ends. The CDR3 length is 15 residues. The CDR3 region has the DNA TGTGCCAGCAGCCACGGAATTGGGGTCGGAAACATTCAGTACTTC. This codes for CASSHGIGVGNIQYF. Using reference TRBV7-2 and TRBJ2-4 for the parts outside the CDR3, the full variable domain is GAGVSQSPSNKVTEKGKDVELRCDPISGHTALYWYRQSLGQGLEFLIYFQGNSAPDKSGLPSDRFSAERTGGSVSTLTIQRTQQEDSAVYLCASSHGIGVGNIQYFGAGTRLSVL.

The gene calls are TRBV4-2 and TRBJ2-1; 9 bases fit TRBD2. V dropped 4 bases and J dropped 7; count of bases not matched to a gene: 8. Germline-derived CDR1 and CDR2 are LGHNA and YNFKEQ. The CDR3 has 15 amino acids. In nucleotides, the CDR3 is TGTGCCAGCAGCCGAGCAGACAGCGGGGGGAATGAGCAGTTCTTC. Translating gives CASSRADSGGNEQFF.

This chain links TRBV7-2 with TRBJ1-4; D ambiguous. The V gene's germline CDR1 is SGHTA and CDR2 FQGNSA. This CDR3 has 14 amino acids. CDR3 bases: TGTGTGCGCAGCCCACAGCCGGCTAATGAAAAACTGTTTTTT. Translated: CVRSPQPANEKLFF.

The chain has TRBV6-1 and TRBJ1-1, with D possibly being TRBD1 (5 bases). V was cut by 5 bases and J by 4 bases, with 8 bases left in between. The CDR3 is made up of 12 amino acids. Germline CDR1 MNHNS, CDR2 SASEGT. The CDR3 DNA reads TGTGCCAGCAGTAATACAGGCACTGAAGCTTTCTTT. Protein product: CASSNTGTEAFF.

V usage is TRBV9 and J usage is TRBJ2-1; D remains ambiguous. CDR3 length: 13 amino acids. In germline, CDR1 is SGDLS, CDR2 YYNGEE. Trimming took off 0 bases at V and 3 bases at J, with 4 bases between the two ends. The CDR3 sequence: CASSVEDYNEQFF. DNA of the CDR3: TGTGCCAGCAGCGTAGAGGACTACAATGAGCAGTTCTTC.

This clonotype was found a few times. The chain recombines TRBV7-8 with TRBJ1-1, with D possibly TRBD1 on 5 matching bases. The CDR3 covers 13 residues. Germline loops: CDR1 SGHVS, CDR2 FQNEAQ. The V end lost 5 bases, the J end lost 6 bases, and 13 bases lay between the germline ends. The CDR3 nucleotides read TGTGCCAGCAGCACACCGTCAGGGTCTGAAGCTTTCTTT. It codes for CASSTPSGSEAFF.